The rows below give T cell receptor beta chains drawn from one sample of a study of blood T cell repertoires in COVID-19. Profiling relied on immunoSEQ multiplex PCR, and the TCRdb table lists in-frame clones only, not all of them. The sample lists about 250,000 clones, 85% to 90% seen once, with approximately 2.5% in the top ten. Sequencing was carried out using PBMCs or T cells enriched from blood (not recorded which). All receptors derive from a woman aged 18-35 years who had recovered from COVID-19. CDR3s include the opening cysteine and the closing phenylalanine or tryptophan.

V	CDR3
TRBV15	CATSRVTGEKLFF
TRBV18	CASSPLPQGANTGELFF
TRBV12-3/TRBV12-4	CASSLNGPGELFF
TRBV4-1	CASSQDLGQGFNEQYF
TRBV7-8	CASSLRGQRETEAFF
TRBV5-1	CASSSQGQAFF
TRBV27	CASTSSRGTGGLHGYTF
TRBV9	CASSRYRDSQLLGTEAFF
TRBV28	CASRLGGGSYNEQFF
TRBV3-1/TRBV3-2	CASSQALAGGSGDTQYF
TRBV19	CASSIPGRGQTEAFF
TRBV6-5	CASSRGQLSTEAFF
TRBV13	CASSGGGQPNTGELFF
TRBV5-1	CASSLSFGLTEAFF
TRBV28	CASSFVPTAGLKQYF
TRBV4-2	CASSQEGGTSKTDTQYF
TRBV19	CASSPLGTGVFQETQYF
TRBV24-1	CATGRGQGLNNEQFF
TRBV6-5	CASSSTVQGWYGYTF
TRBV5-1	CASSFPLAGGETQYF
TRBV28	CASSFSRGNPNSPLHF
TRBV7-2	CASSLALAGYNSPLHF
TRBV5-6	CASSLLGTAANYGYTF